The 24 T cell receptor beta chains below all came from one sample that was sequenced in a study of response to subunit inactivated influenza vaccine. TCRdb recomputed calls from the RT-PCR reads with MiXCR, one row per CDR3 protein. The table has approximately 300,000 distinct CDR3 sequences, roughly 22% seen once; the top ten hold 10%. The source material was PBMCs from blood, sampled less than 22 months after vaccination. Receptors originate from a man between 50 and 70 years old who received an inactivated influenza vaccine.

This rearrangement joins TRBV28 to TRBJ1-2, with D unresolved. This CDR3 comprises 16 residues. Trimming took 7 bases from V and 4 from J, leaving 22 bases between them. Germline CDR1 MDHEN, CDR2 SYDVKM. In DNA form, the CDR3 reads TGTGCCAGCACGCCCACAGATATCGGGGAGATCTATGGCTACACCTTC. Translated: CASTPTDIGEIYGYTF.

This clonotype was observed a few times. The CDR3 reads CASSLMYNQPQHF. DNA of the CDR3: TGTGCCAGCAGCTTAATGTACAATCAGCCCCAGCATTTT. This chain connects TRBV5-5 to TRBJ1-5; D gene uncertain. Germline CDR1 and CDR2: SGHKS and YYEKEE (reference sequence). This CDR3 contains 13 residues. Deletions cut 2 bases from V and 3 bases from J, with 6 bases between.

The chain is built from TRBV20-1 and TRBJ1-1; tentative D call: TRBD1 (5 bases). The CDR3 contains 13 residues. CDR1 is DFQATT, CDR2 SNEGSKA, per germline (reference sequence). Trimming took 5 bases from V and 8 from J, leaving 18 bases between them. CDR3 in amino acids: CSAVSGALKEAFF. CDR3 DNA: TGCAGTGCTGTGAGCGGGGCGTTAAAAGAAGCTTTCTTT.

In this sample, this clonotype turned up a few times. The gene calls are TRBV3-1 and TRBJ1-6; 7 bases line up with TRBD1. Per germline, CDR1 LGHDT and CDR2 YNNKEL (reference sequence). The CDR3 sequence is 16 residues long. V dropped 3 bases and J dropped 2; count of bases not matched to a gene: 4. CDR3 amino acids: CASSHRGQAYNSPLHF. In DNA, the CDR3 is TGTGCCAGCAGCCATCGCGGACAGGCCTATAATTCACCCCTCCACTTT.

The chain's CDR3 is CASSQDPPSRGYTF. The CDR3 coding sequence is TGTGCCAGCAGCCAAGATCCCCCATCCCGGGGGTACACCTTC. This chain links TRBV4-2 with TRBJ1-2; maybe TRBD1 (5 bases). The CDR3 sequence is 14 residues long. V was cut by 0 bases and J by 11 bases, with 16 bases left in between. CDR1 is LGHNA and CDR2 is YNFKEQ in the germline V gene.

This rearrangement joins TRBV7-9 to TRBJ2-5; 11 bases map to TRBD1. The CDR3 contains 16 residues. The V and J ends lost 3 bases and 4 bases, in that order; junction bases with no gene match: 7. In germline, CDR1 is SEHNR, CDR2 FQNEAQ (reference sequence). The CDR3 region is CASSLRGTGGPETQYF. DNA of the CDR3: TGTGCCAGCAGCTTGAGAGGGACAGGGGGGCCAGAGACCCAGTACTTC.

This clonotype was observed a handful of times. The chain uses TRBV4-2 and TRBJ2-3, with TRBD2 identical over 7 bases. The CDR3 length is 17 residues. Losses at the gene ends were 0 bases for V and 2 bases for J; bases not matched to a gene: 8. The germline V gene has CDR1 LGHNA and CDR2 YNFKEQ. The DNA for the CDR3 is TGTGCCAGCAGCCAAGATTGGCTAGCGGTATCCACAGATACGCAGTATTTT. It yields the protein CASSQDWLAVSTDTQYF.

This sequence joins TRBV4-2 and TRBJ2-7; D possibly corresponds to TRBD2 (5 bases). Trimming removed 0 bases at V and 6 bases at J, with 15 bases between. Germline CDR1 and CDR2: LGHNA and YNFKEQ. The CDR3 totals 15 residues. CDR3 sequence reads: CASSQDMAGLPEQYF. The CDR3 bases are TGTGCCAGCAGCCAAGATATGGCGGGCCTTCCCGAGCAGTACTTC.

The V gene is TRBV9, the J gene TRBJ2-2; 8 bases match TRBD1. CDR1 SGDLS and CDR2 YYNGEE come from the germline V gene. V was clipped by 3 bases and J by 6 bases; unmatched bases: 4. This CDR3 contains 14 residues. The CDR3 nucleotides are TGTGCCAGCAGCGCTCTACAGGGGGCCGGGGAGCTGTTTTTT. It encodes CASSALQGAGELFF.

The CDR3 sequence: CASSSPGTGNTEAFF. CDR3 bases: TGTGCCAGCAGCTCGCCCGGGACAGGGAACACTGAAGCTTTCTTT. The chain carries TRBV7-2 and TRBJ1-1; 8 bases line up with TRBD1. Unmatched junction bases numbered 5, after V lost 4 bases and J lost 1 base. The CDR3 contains 15 residues. Per germline, CDR1 SGHTA and CDR2 FQGNSA.

There are a few counts of this clonotype. The rearrangement links TRBV4-3 to TRBJ2-3; D not resolved. The CDR3 consists of 13 residues. Germline V gene data show CDR1 as LGHNA and CDR2 as YSLEER. With 0 bases removed from V and 6 bases from J, the gap between germline ends came to 7 bases. CDR3 protein: CASSQDRGDTQYF. DNA of the CDR3: TGCGCCAGCAGCCAAGACAGAGGTGATACGCAGTATTTT.

The rearrangement uses TRBV12-3 or TRBV12-4 and TRBJ2-7; no clear D. The CDR3 spans 13 residues. Trimming cost V 1 base and J 6 bases, with 10 bases left between them. The CDR3 reads CASSLVRRAEQYF. The CDR3 nucleotides read TGTGCCAGCAGTTTAGTACGTAGGGCCGAGCAGTACTTC.

This clonotype was seen more than once but under ten times. The chain employs TRBV7-9 and TRBJ1-2, with 9 bases lining up with TRBD1. In germline, CDR1 is SEHNR, CDR2 FQNEAQ (reference sequence). After removal of 5 bases from V and 4 bases from J, the junction contained 11 bases not matched to a gene. CDR3 length: 16 residues. The CDR3 loop is CASSPRTGGEGYGYTF. The CDR3 DNA reads TGTGCCAGCAGCCCAAGAACAGGGGGCGAAGGCTATGGCTACACCTTC.

The chain is built from TRBV5-6 and TRBJ2-1, with D uncertain. Per germline, CDR1 SGHDT and CDR2 YYEEEE. This CDR3 spans 15 amino acids. The ends were cut back, 1 base at V and 0 bases at J, with 8 bases in the middle. The CDR3 loop is CASSLLQRSYNEQFF. The CDR3 DNA reads TGTGCCAGCAGCTTGTTGCAGCGCTCCTACAATGAGCAGTTCTTC.

The chain recombines TRBV5-1 with TRBJ2-7, with unresolved D. Germline V gene sequence: CDR1 SGHRS, CDR2 YFSETQ. V lost 4 bases and J 5 bases, leaving 16 bases between the germline ends. The CDR3 has 14 residues. The CDR3 spells CASSIGFTGDEQYF. The CDR3 DNA reads TGCGCCAGCAGCATCGGGTTTACTGGCGACGAGCAGTACTTC.

This clonotype showed up just once. The rearrangement joins TRBV7-9 to TRBJ2-1, with a possible D match to TRBD1 (5 bases). Deletions cut 2 bases from V and 0 bases from J, with 11 bases between. Looked up from germline, CDR1 is SEHNR and CDR2 is FQNEAQ (reference sequence). The CDR3 extends over 16 amino acids. CDR3 protein: CASSLLGRSSYNEQFF. For the CDR3, the DNA is TGTGCCAGCAGCTTACTGGGGCGGAGCTCCTACAATGAGCAGTTCTTC.

The chain links TRBV5-6 to TRBJ2-2; possibly TRBD1 for D (5 bases). V was shortened by 4 bases and J by 4 bases, with 17 bases between the two germline ends. Germline CDR1 SGHDT, CDR2 YYEEEE. The CDR3 contains 16 residues. Written as DNA, the CDR3 is TGTGCCAGCAGCCTTACGCGACAGATTAGCACCGGGGAGCTGTTTTTT. This translates into CASSLTRQISTGELFF.

The sample holds one count of this clonotype. CDR3 DNA: TGCAGCGTTGAAGATCGGGCTAGCGGGATTAAAGAGACCCAGTACTTC. Encoded protein: CSVEDRASGIKETQYF. The V gene is TRBV29-1, the J gene TRBJ2-5; the match to TRBD2 covers 9 bases. The CDR3 runs 16 residues. J gave up 3 bases and V 0 bases, and 8 bases lay outside the gene matches. Germline loops: CDR1 SQVTM, CDR2 ANQGSEA.

The V gene is TRBV5-6, the J gene TRBJ2-7; TRBD2 matches 11 bases. Germline V gene lookup returns CDR1 SGHDT and CDR2 YYEEEE. The CDR3 sequence is 15 residues long. V gave up 0 bases and J gave up 7 bases; unmatched junction bases: 6. CDR3: CASSLALAGAEEQYF. CDR3 in DNA: TGTGCCAGCAGCTTGGCACTAGCGGGAGCTGAGGAGCAGTACTTC.

A few counts support this clonotype. The CDR3 reads CASSQELAGGSYEQYF. The CDR3 DNA is TGTGCCAGCAGCCAAGAGTTGGCGGGAGGCTCCTACGAGCAGTACTTC. This chain connects TRBV4-2 to TRBJ2-7; TRBD2 aligns across 8 bases. The germline CDR1 and CDR2 sequences are LGHNA and YNFKEQ. V was pared by 0 bases and J by 0 bases, with 4 bases of the junction left unmatched. The CDR3 loop spans 16 amino acids.

This clonotype was recorded at least ten times. The chain uses TRBV4-2 and TRBJ1-6, with 7 bases fitting TRBD1. The V and J ends lost 2 bases and 3 bases, in that order; junction bases with no gene match: 1. Germline V gives CDR1 LGHNA, CDR2 YNFKEQ. The length of the CDR3 is 15 residues. CDR3 nucleotide sequence: TGTGCCAGCAGCCAACGACAGGGCTATAATTCACCCCTCCACTTT. Its translation: CASSQRQGYNSPLHF.

The chain employs TRBV10-1 and TRBJ1-6; no firm D call. V was trimmed by 3 bases and J by 4 bases, leaving 4 bases between them. The CDR3 runs 13 residues. CDR1 and CDR2 (germline): WNHNN, SYGVQD (reference sequence). DNA of the CDR3: TGCGCCAGCAGTGAAGGATATAATTCACCCCTCCACTTT. Translation gives CASSEGYNSPLHF.

The chain couples TRBV5-4 to TRBJ2-4, with D possibly matching TRBD2 (6 bases). V lost 4 bases to trimming and J lost 6 bases, with 11 bases between them. The germline gives CDR1 SGHNT, CDR2 YYREEE (reference sequence). The CDR3 runs 13 residues. In nucleotides, the CDR3 is TGTGCCAGCAGCCTCTACGGGGGAAACATTCAGTACTTC. It encodes CASSLYGGNIQYF.

This sequence joins TRBV9 and TRBJ2-5; D remains unclear. Germline V gene sequence: CDR1 SGDLS, CDR2 YYNGEE. The CDR3 consists of 13 residues. Trimming pared 0 bases from V and 8 bases from J, leaving 11 bases between. Here the CDR3 DNA reads TGTGCCAGCAGCGTAGGGGATTTCGGTACCCAGTACTTC. Amino acid sequence: CASSVGDFGTQYF.